This TCR beta chain derives from a study of blood T cell repertoires in COVID-19. Overall study: Sites across the United States, Italy and Spain contributed samples from acute and convalescent COVID-19.

Per the authors' pipeline: Reference gene primer amplification gave estimated nucleated cell counts. Here immunoSEQ multiplex PCR was the method, and the copy in TCRdb shows in-frame clones only, minus some. V, J and clone size derive from that table, while D and trimming were established from the DNA sequence. The sample yields some 150,000 clones, approximately 85% seen once. Trimming removed 4 bases from V and 11 bases from J, with 12 bases in between. CDR3 length: 12 amino acids. CDR1 and CDR2 (germline): LNHDA, SQIVND (reference sequence). The chain has TRBV19 and TRBJ2-1; D possibly corresponds to TRBD1 (5 bases). What was sequenced was peripheral blood. The receptor was isolated from a man between 60 and 75 years old with COVID-19, enrolled during active disease. The CDR3 DNA is TGTGCCAGTAGTACCCCTCAGGGCAAGCAGTTCTTC. It yields the protein CASSTPQGKQFF.